What follows are 15 T cell receptor beta chains derived from one specimen sequenced in a study of T cell repertoires in cytomegalovirus infection. Each CDR3 protein gets one entry after TCRdb re-called the reads with MiXCR. The sample records roughly 280,000 distinct CDR3 sequences, less than 25% being singletons. Antigens of these TCRs are unknown. The sample was cultured PBMCs, taken from culture after CMV antigen stimulation. These receptors came from a human donor in good health (CMV status not recorded). Some clones in this sample may be carry-over from other donors' samples.

There are many counts of this clonotype. The chain combines TRBV7-2 with TRBJ1-1; D call uncertain. The CDR3 spans 13 residues. CDR1 and CDR2 from the germline V gene are SGHTA and FQGNSA. Trimming removed 10 bases at V and 4 bases at J, with 16 bases between. CDR3 in amino acids: CATLSSSSTEAFF. The CDR3 region has the DNA TGTGCCACCCTCTCCTCTTCGTCCACTGAAGCTTTCTTT.

The chain combines TRBV6-2 or TRBV6-3 with TRBJ1-5; 10 positions agree with TRBD1. The CDR3 has 15 amino acids. Germline V gives CDR1 MNHEY, CDR2 SVGEGT. The J segment lost 3 bases and the V segment lost 4 bases, leaving 3 bases of the junction unmatched. The CDR3 sequence: CASSWGTGVNQPQHF. CDR3 DNA: TGTGCCAGCAGTTGGGGGACAGGGGTCAATCAGCCCCAGCATTTT.

This rearrangement joins TRBV7-9 to TRBJ1-2, with a possible D match to TRBD1 (6 bases). The CDR3 covers 13 residues. V dropped 1 base and J dropped 7 bases, with 10 bases sitting between them. Germline-derived CDR1 and CDR2 are SEHNR and FQNEAQ (reference sequence). CDR3 loop: CASSLGQVGGYTF. The CDR3 coding sequence is TGTGCCAGCAGCTTAGGACAGGTCGGTGGCTACACCTTC. The full variable domain, rest sourced from reference TRBV7-9 and TRBJ1-2, is DTGVSQNPRHKITKRGQNVTFRCDPISEHNRLYWYRQTLGQGPEFLTYFQNEAQLEKSRLLSDRFSAERPKGSFSTLEIQRTEQGDSAMYLCASSLGQVGGYTFGSGTRLTVV.

The CDR3 nucleotides are TGCAGTGCAAAGAGTCAAGAGACCCAGTACTTC. Translating it yields CSAKSQETQYF. The chain is built from TRBV20-1 and TRBJ2-5; the D is unclear. The CDR3 has 11 amino acids. V lost 6 bases, J lost 2 bases, and 7 bases lay in between. Germline V gene lookup returns CDR1 DFQATT and CDR2 SNEGSKA (reference sequence).

As concerns this clonotype: Germline and junction disagree at one end, which may indicate a read error. The chain employs TRBV7-9 and TRBJ1-2; no definite D call. The germline gives CDR1 SEHNR, CDR2 FQNEAQ (reference sequence). The CDR3 is 16 amino acids. For the CDR3, the DNA is TGTGCCCGCAGCGCGAGAGGGAACGGCTACAGCTATGGCTACACCTTC. Translation: CARSARGNGYSYGYTF.

V and J are TRBV6-2 or TRBV6-3 and TRBJ2-4, with TRBD2 as a possible D gene (6 bases). CDR1 MNHEY and CDR2 SVGEGT come from the germline V gene. V shed 2 bases and J shed 7 bases, with 21 bases lying between them. CDR3 size: 17 residues. CDR3 sequence: CASSYERLVGGGNIQYF. The CDR3 nucleotides read TGTGCCAGCAGTTACGAAAGACTAGTGGGAGGAGGGAACATTCAGTACTTC.

There are many counts of this clonotype. The chain links TRBV12-3 or TRBV12-4 to TRBJ2-1; no definite D call. V lost 8 bases and J 7 bases, leaving 9 bases between the germline ends. This CDR3 spans 11 amino acids. CDR3 protein: CASRYLNEQFF. CDR3 nucleotides: TGTGCCAGCCGATACCTTAATGAGCAGTTCTTC.

This clonotype was detected many times. The J gene is TRBJ2-1, the V gene TRBV12-3 or TRBV12-4, with 7 bases that match TRBD1. With 6 bases clipped from V and 8 bases from J, the junction kept 4 bases outside the gene matches. There are 12 residues in the CDR3. The CDR3 protein is CASRRQGDEQFF. The CDR3 DNA sequence: TGTGCCAGCAGGAGACAGGGCGATGAGCAGTTCTTC.

This clonotype has a count of ten or more. The chain is built from TRBV7-6 and TRBJ1-2; 8 nucleotides match TRBD1. After removal of 5 bases from V and 4 bases from J, the junction contained 3 bases not matched to a gene. Per the germline V gene, CDR1 is SGHVS and CDR2 is FNYEAQ. This CDR3 has 13 residues. The CDR3 sequence is CASSRQGFYGYTF. CDR3 nucleotides: TGTGCCAGCAGCAGACAGGGGTTCTATGGCTACACCTTC. The full variable domain, in which reference TRBV7-6 and TRBJ1-2 provide the parts outside the CDR3, is GAGVSQSPRYKVTKRGQDVALRCDPISGHVSLYWYRQALGQGPEFLTYFNYEAQQDKSGLPNDRFSAERPEGSISTLTIQRTEQRDSAMYRCASSRQGFYGYTFGSGTRLTVV.

This clonotype was seen many times. The CDR3 coding sequence is TGTGCCAGCTCCAGTGGGGCGCAGTATTTT. As protein: CASSSGAQYF. The chain carries TRBV7-8 and TRBJ2-3; no firm D call. Germline V gene sequence: CDR1 SGHVS, CDR2 FQNEAQ. V lost 8 bases and J lost 10, with 10 bases in between. The CDR3 has 10 amino acids. Supplemented by reference TRBV7-8 and TRBJ2-3, the full variable domain reads GAGVSQSPRYKVAKRGQDVALRCDPISGHVSLFWYQQALGQGPEFLTYFQNEAQLDKSGLPSDRFFAERPEGSVSTLKIQRTQQEDSAVYLCASSSGAQYFGPGTRLTVL.

This chain joins TRBV6-5 and TRBJ2-5; no firm D call. This CDR3 is 15 amino acids long. Trimming took 7 bases from V and 2 from J, leaving 17 bases between them. Germline-derived CDR1 and CDR2 are MNHEY and SVGAGI. In DNA, the CDR3 is TGTGCCAGCAACCATTACGGTGCACCACAAGAGACCCAGTACTTC. It is translated as CASNHYGAPQETQYF.

This clonotype showed up just a few times. V and J are TRBV6-6 and TRBJ2-1; D possibly corresponds to TRBD2 (6 bases). Germline V gene lookup returns CDR1 MNHNY and CDR2 SVGAGI (reference sequence). The V end was cut by 4 bases, the J end by 3 bases, with 16 bases between. The CDR3 has 16 residues. The CDR3 spells CASSLGTGLIYNEQFF. As DNA, the CDR3 is TGTGCCAGCAGTTTAGGTACGGGACTGATCTACAATGAGCAGTTCTTC.

Turning to this clonotype: A junction end diverges from the germline sequence, so it may reflect a read error. CDR3 sequence (DNA): TGTGCTAGCAGCCCCACAGTTGGGAATGAGCAGTTCTTC. This encodes CASSPTVGNEQFF. V usage is TRBV7-7 and J usage is TRBJ2-1; D ambiguous. Germline assignment: CDR1 SSHAT and CDR2 FNYEAQ (reference sequence). This CDR3 is 13 amino acids long.

The chain links TRBV7-2 to TRBJ2-5; D unresolved. The V and J ends lost 2 bases and 5 bases respectively, with 9 bases between them. Germline values: CDR1 SGHTA, CDR2 FQGNSA. The CDR3 is made up of 13 amino acids. CDR3 region: CASSLKVAETQYF. The CDR3 nucleotides read TGTGCCAGCAGCTTAAAAGTTGCGGAGACCCAGTACTTC.

This clonotype was counted only a few times. The chain combines TRBV27 with TRBJ2-1; 13 bases map to TRBD2. V lost 4 bases, J lost 7 bases, and 4 bases stayed unmatched. This CDR3 has 15 residues. The germline CDR1 and CDR2 sequences are MNHEY and SMNVEV (reference sequence). CDR3 nucleotides: TGTGCCAGCAGTTCCGGGACTAGCGGGAAGAATGAGCAGTTCTTC. This translates into CASSSGTSGKNEQFF.